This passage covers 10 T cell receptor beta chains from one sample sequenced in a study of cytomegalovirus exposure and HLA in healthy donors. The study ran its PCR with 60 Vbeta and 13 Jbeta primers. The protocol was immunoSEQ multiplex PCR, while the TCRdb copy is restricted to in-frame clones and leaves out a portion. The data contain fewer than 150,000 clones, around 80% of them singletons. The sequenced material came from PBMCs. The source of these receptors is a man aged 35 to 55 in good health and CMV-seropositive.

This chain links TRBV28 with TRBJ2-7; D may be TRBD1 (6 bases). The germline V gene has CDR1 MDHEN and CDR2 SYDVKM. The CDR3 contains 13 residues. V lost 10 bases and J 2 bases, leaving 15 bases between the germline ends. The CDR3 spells CATLGPGAYEQYF. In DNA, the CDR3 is TGTGCCACCTTGGGGCCAGGGGCCTACGAGCAGTACTTC. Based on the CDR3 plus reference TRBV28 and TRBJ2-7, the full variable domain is DVKVTQSSRYLVKRTGEKVFLECVQDMDHENMFWYRQDPGLGLRLIYFSYDVKMKEKGDIPEGYSVSREKKERFSLILESASTNQTSMYLCATLGPGAYEQYFGPGTRLTVT.

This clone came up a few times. CDR3 in amino acids: CASSLVGGSQTEQYF. The CDR3 coding sequence is TGTGCCAGCAGCTTAGTTGGCGGGAGCCAGACCGAGCAGTACTTC. The V call is TRBV7-2, the J call TRBJ2-7, with 7 nucleotides matching TRBD2. The CDR3 is 15 residues long. From germline, CDR1 is SGHTA and CDR2 FQGNSA. Trimming removed 1 base from V and 6 bases from J; junction bases left unmatched: 9. The whole variable domain, filled in from reference TRBV7-2 and TRBJ2-7, reads GAGVSQSPSNKVTEKGKDVELRCDPISGHTALYWYRQSLGQGLEFLIYFQGNSAPDKSGLPSDRFSAERTGGSVSTLTIQRTQQEDSAVYLCASSLVGGSQTEQYFGPGTRLTVT.

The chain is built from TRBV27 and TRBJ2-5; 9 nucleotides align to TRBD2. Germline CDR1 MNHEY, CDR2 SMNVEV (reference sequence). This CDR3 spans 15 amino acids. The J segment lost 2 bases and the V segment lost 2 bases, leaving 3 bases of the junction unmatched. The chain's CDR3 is CASSLRLAGQETQYF. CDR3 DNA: TGTGCCAGCAGTTTAAGGCTAGCGGGGCAAGAGACCCAGTACTTC.

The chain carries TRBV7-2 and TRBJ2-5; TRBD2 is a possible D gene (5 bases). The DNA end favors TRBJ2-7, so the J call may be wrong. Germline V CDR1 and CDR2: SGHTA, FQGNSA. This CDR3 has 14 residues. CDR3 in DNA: TGTGCCAGCAGCCCGGGAACAGCGCTCTACGAGCAGTACTTC. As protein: CASSPGTALYEQYF.

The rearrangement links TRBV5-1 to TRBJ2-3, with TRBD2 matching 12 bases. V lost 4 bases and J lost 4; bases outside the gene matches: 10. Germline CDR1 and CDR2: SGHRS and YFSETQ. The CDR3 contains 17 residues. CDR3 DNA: TGCGCCAGCAGCCCTTCGTTGACTAGCGGGAGATCAGATACGCAGTATTTT. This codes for CASSPSLTSGRSDTQYF.

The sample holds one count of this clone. The CDR3 coding sequence is TGTGCCTGGAGTGTACAGGGCCAATCACCCCTCCACTTT. Translating gives CAWSVQGQSPLHF. This rearrangement joins TRBV30 to TRBJ1-6, with D tentatively TRBD1 (6 bases). The germline V gene has CDR1 GTSNPN and CDR2 SVGIG (reference sequence). Between the trimmed V and J ends, which lost 0 bases and 10 bases, there was a span of 10 bases. This CDR3 comprises 13 residues.

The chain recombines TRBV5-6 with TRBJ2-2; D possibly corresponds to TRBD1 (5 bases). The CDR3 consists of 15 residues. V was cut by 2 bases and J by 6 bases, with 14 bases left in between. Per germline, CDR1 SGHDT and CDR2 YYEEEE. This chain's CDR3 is CASSFQGSFPGELFF. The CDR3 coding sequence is TGTGCCAGCAGCTTCCAGGGTAGTTTTCCCGGGGAGCTGTTTTTT.

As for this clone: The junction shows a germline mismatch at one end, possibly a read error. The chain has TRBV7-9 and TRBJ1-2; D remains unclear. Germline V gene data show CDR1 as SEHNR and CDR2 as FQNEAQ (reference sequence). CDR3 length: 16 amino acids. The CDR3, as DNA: TGTTCCAGCAGCTTTCGATGGGGAGGGTTGGACTATGGCTACACCTTC. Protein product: CSSSFRWGGLDYGYTF. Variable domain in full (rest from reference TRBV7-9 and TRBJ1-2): DTGVSQNPRHKITKRGQNVTFRCDPISEHNRLYWYRQTLGQGPEFLTYFQNEAQLEKSRLLSDRFSAERPKGSFSTLEIQRTEQGDSAMYLCSSSFRWGGLDYGYTFGSGTRLTVV.

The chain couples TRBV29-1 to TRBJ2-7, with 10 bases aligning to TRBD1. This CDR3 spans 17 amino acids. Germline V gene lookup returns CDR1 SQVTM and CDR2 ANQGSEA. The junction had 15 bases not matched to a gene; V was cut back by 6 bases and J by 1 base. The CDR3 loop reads CSVLSAGTGDRSYEQYF. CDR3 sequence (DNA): TGCAGCGTCCTTTCCGCGGGGACAGGGGATCGATCCTACGAGCAGTACTTC.

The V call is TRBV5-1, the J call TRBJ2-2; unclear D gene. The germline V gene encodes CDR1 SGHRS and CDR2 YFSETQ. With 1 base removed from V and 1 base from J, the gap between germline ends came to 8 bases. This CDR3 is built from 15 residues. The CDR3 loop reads CASSLYGQNTGELFF. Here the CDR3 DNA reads TGCGCCAGCAGCTTGTATGGGCAGAACACCGGGGAGCTGTTTTTT. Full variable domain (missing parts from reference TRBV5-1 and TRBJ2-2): KAGVTQTPRYLIKTRGQQVTLSCSPISGHRSVSWYQQTPGQGLQFLFEYFSETQRNKGNFPGRFSGRQFSNSRSEMNVSTLELGDSALYLCASSLYGQNTGELFFGEGSRLTVL.